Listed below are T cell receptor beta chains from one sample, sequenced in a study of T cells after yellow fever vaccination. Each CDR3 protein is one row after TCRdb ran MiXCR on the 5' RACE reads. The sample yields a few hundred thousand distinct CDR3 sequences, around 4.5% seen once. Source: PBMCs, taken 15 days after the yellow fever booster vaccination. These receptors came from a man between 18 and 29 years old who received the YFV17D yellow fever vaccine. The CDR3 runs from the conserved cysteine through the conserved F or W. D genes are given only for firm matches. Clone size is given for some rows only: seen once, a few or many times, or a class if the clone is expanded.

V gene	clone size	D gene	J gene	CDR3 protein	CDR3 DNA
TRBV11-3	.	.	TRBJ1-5	CASSLESGPQIKPQHF	TGTGCCAGCAGCTTAGAGTCCGGGCCCCAAATCAAGCCCCAGCATTTT
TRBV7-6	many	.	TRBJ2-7	CASSLDVLSSYEQYF	TGTGCCAGCAGCTTAGATGTCTTAAGCTCCTACGAGCAGTACTTC
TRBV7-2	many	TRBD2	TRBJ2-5	CASSPSPRLAGGRETQYF	TGTGCCAGCAGCCCTTCCCCCAGGCTAGCGGGGGGACGGGAGACCCAGTACTTC
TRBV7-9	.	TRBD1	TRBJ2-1	CASSPGTGQNNEQFF	TGTGCCAGCAGCCCAGGGACAGGGCAAAACAATGAGCAGTTCTTC
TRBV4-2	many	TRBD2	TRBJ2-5	CASSRVSSGELPETQYF	TGTGCCAGCAGCCGGGTATCTAGCGGGGAACTTCCAGAGACCCAGTACTTC
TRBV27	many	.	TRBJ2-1	CASSLSRGEQFF	TGTGCCAGCAGTTTAAGTCGAGGTGAGCAGTTCTTC
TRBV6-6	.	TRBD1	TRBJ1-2	CASSYRTGINYGYTF	TGTGCCAGCAGTTACCGGACAGGGATTAACTATGGCTACACCTTC
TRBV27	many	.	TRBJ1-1	CASTFSGLGDTEAFF	TGTGCCAGCACGTTCTCCGGGTTAGGGGACACTGAAGCTTTCTTT
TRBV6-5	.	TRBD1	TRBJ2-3	CASSRIRPGQGWPDTQYF	TGTGCCAGCAGCCGAATACGACCGGGACAGGGGTGGCCAGATACGCAGTATTTT
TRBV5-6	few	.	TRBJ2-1	CASSAGAAYNEQFF	TGTGCCAGCAGTGCGGGGGCCGCCTACAATGAGCAGTTCTTC
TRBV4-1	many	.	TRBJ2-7	CASSQPPPGAYEQYF	TGCGCCAGCAGCCAACCCCCCCCCGGGGCCTACGAGCAGTACTTC
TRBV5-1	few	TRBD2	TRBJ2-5	CASSMTSGQETQYF	TGCGCCAGCAGCATGACTAGCGGGCAAGAGACCCAGTACTTC
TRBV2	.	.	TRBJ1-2	CASMAEHNYGYTF	TGTGCCAGCATGGCAGAACACAACTATGGCTACACCTTC
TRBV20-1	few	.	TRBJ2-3	CSATSGPTDTQYF	TGCAGTGCTACCAGCGGGCCCACAGATACGCAGTATTTT
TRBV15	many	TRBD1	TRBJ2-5	CATAETGAQETQYF	TGTGCCACCGCAGAAACAGGGGCCCAAGAGACCCAGTACTTC